This T cell receptor (beta chain) derives from a study of cytomegalovirus exposure and HLA in healthy donors. CDR1 MNHNS and CDR2 SASEGT come from the germline V gene. This CDR3 region has 15 residues. Trimming shortened V by 0 bases and J by 1 base, and 10 bases separated the two germline ends. Whole-study results and caveats: Rare TCR sequences predominated, though certain public TCRs were found in many donors. Researchers counted roughly 160 TCR beta chains as cytomegalovirus-associated. Subsequent analysis found a tendency for first-cohort TCR clusters to co-occur within the 95 to 150 validation repertoires. High sensitivity and specificity were reportedly achieved when the classifier diagnosed cytomegalovirus status.

The data were produced by immunoSEQ multiplex PCR, yet TCRdb's version contains in-frame clones alone and is incomplete. This table has 110,000 to 150,000 clones, 89% appearing once. Remarks on this clone: What it binds is unknown.

V is TRBV6-1 and J is TRBJ2-7; weak D call: TRBD1 (6 bases). The TCR originated in a woman aged 18 to 35 in good health and CMV-seropositive. Material for sequencing was PBMCs. In DNA, the CDR3 is TGTGCCAGCAGTGAAGCGCAGGGGCGATCCTACGAGCAGTACTTC. Residues: CASSEAQGRSYEQYF.